The next 22 T cell receptor beta chains were all read from a single sample in a study of cytomegalovirus exposure and HLA in healthy donors. The PCR contained 60 Vbeta and 13 Jbeta primers. Only in-frame clones appear in the TCRdb table, and some are missing; sequencing was by immunoSEQ multiplex PCR. The profile shows about 120,000 clones, approximately 80% of them singletons. The sample comprised PBMCs. The receptors here all came from a man aged 18 to 30 in good health and CMV-seropositive.

CDR3 sequence (DNA): TGCAGCGTCAGGACAGAAAAACTGTTTTTT. It encodes CSVRTEKLFF. The chain has TRBV29-1 and TRBJ1-4, with a weak D call TRBD1 (5 bases). CDR1 and CDR2 (germline): SQVTM, ANQGSEA. This CDR3 region has 10 residues. V dropped 6 bases and J dropped 8 bases, with 7 bases sitting between them.

Of note for this clone: The same CDR3 is also encoded by other DNA sequences in this sample. This chain links TRBV11-2 with TRBJ2-7; D is ambiguous. The germline gives CDR1 SGHAT, CDR2 FQNNGV. V shed 4 bases and J shed 0 bases, with 4 bases lying between them. CDR3 length equals 12 residues. CDR3 nucleotides: TGTGCCAGCAGCTCCGGCTCCTACGAGCAGTACTTC. Residues: CASSSGSYEQYF.

The V gene is TRBV28, the J gene TRBJ2-7; perhaps TRBD2 as D (6 bases). The length of the CDR3 is 13 residues. CDR1 is MDHEN and CDR2 is SYDVKM in the germline V gene. Trimming shortened V by 7 bases and J by 0 bases, and 10 bases separated the two germline ends. The CDR3 region has the DNA TGTGCCAGCATGGGGACTCTCTCCTACGAGCAGTACTTC. Translated, it gives CASMGTLSYEQYF.

The chain has TRBV7-9 and TRBJ2-3, with 11 bases lining up with TRBD2. This CDR3 contains 14 residues. Germline-derived CDR1 and CDR2 are SEHNR and FQNEAQ (reference sequence). V dropped 5 bases and J dropped 5; count of bases not matched to a gene: 3. Here the CDR3 DNA reads TGTGCCAGCAGCCCCGGGACTAGCGGAGATACGCAGTATTTT. Encoded protein: CASSPGTSGDTQYF.

The V gene is TRBV27, the J gene TRBJ1-6; the match to TRBD1 covers 8 bases. The germline V gene encodes CDR1 MNHEY and CDR2 SMNVEV (reference sequence). V shed 2 bases, J shed 2 bases, and the junction held 5 bases outside the gene matches. This CDR3 has 17 residues. CDR3 sequence: CASSLVGQGPYNSPLHF. CDR3 sequence (DNA): TGTGCCAGCAGTTTAGTAGGACAGGGACCCTATAATTCACCCCTCCACTTT.

The chain is built from TRBV11-2 and TRBJ2-3; D is possibly TRBD2 (6 bases). The ends were cut back, 1 base at V and 2 bases at J, with 13 bases in the middle. CDR3 size: 16 residues. Per germline, CDR1 SGHAT and CDR2 FQNNGV. The CDR3 region has the DNA TGTGCCAGCAGCTTAGGCCTGCGGGGATTCACAGATACGCAGTATTTT. Amino acid sequence: CASSLGLRGFTDTQYF.

This sequence joins TRBV28 and TRBJ1-1; a possible D gene is TRBD1 (5 bases). This CDR3 contains 15 residues. Germline V lookup: CDR1 MDHEN, CDR2 SYDVKM. Trimming took 2 bases from V and 0 from J, leaving 10 bases between them. CDR3 DNA sequence: TGTGCCAGCAGTTTAACGACAGACATGAACACTGAAGCTTTCTTT. Translation gives CASSLTTDMNTEAFF. The full variable domain, rest sourced from reference TRBV28 and TRBJ1-1, is DVKVTQSSRYLVKRTGEKVFLECVQDMDHENMFWYRQDPGLGLRLIYFSYDVKMKEKGDIPEGYSVSREKKERFSLILESASTNQTSMYLCASSLTTDMNTEAFFGQGTRLTVV.

The V gene is TRBV4-1, the J gene TRBJ1-2; D is ambiguous. Deletions cut 1 base from V and 2 bases from J, with 8 bases between. The CDR3 consists of 14 residues. Germline CDR1 is MGHRA and CDR2 is YSYEKL. CDR3 protein: CASSQATGNYGYTF. DNA for the CDR3: TGCGCCAGCAGCCAAGCGACGGGAAACTATGGCTACACCTTC.

CDR3 region: CASSTGGRGQPQHF. The CDR3 DNA sequence: TGTGCCAGCAGCACAGGAGGCAGGGGCCAGCCCCAGCATTTT. The J gene is TRBJ1-5, the V gene TRBV21-1; the DNA was not used to check the table's D call, TRBD1. TRBV21-1 is a listed pseudogene. This CDR3 contains 14 residues.

In its sample, this clone was seen once. The rearrangement links TRBV7-9 to TRBJ1-3; possibly TRBD1 for D (6 bases). Trimming left V 10 bases short and J 2 bases short, with 21 bases between. The CDR3 totals 16 residues. Germline assignment: CDR1 SEHNR and CDR2 FQNEAQ (reference sequence). The CDR3 DNA reads as TGTGCCATCTTCCAACAGGGCTTTGGCACTGGAAACACCATATATTTT. Protein: CAIFQQGFGTGNTIYF.

A few counts support this clone. This chain uses TRBV15 with TRBJ2-6; 11 bases agree with TRBD1. The germline V gene has CDR1 LNHNV and CDR2 YYDKDF (reference sequence). The CDR3 is 19 residues long. V lost 1 base and J lost 0; bases outside the gene matches: 5. This chain's CDR3 is CATSRAGTGGPSGANVLTF. The CDR3 DNA follows: TGTGCCACCAGCAGAGCCGGGACAGGGGGTCCCTCTGGGGCCAACGTCCTGACTTTC.

This clone was counted once. This sequence joins TRBV15 and TRBJ1-5; 9 bases are a match to TRBD1. This CDR3 is built from 16 residues. Per germline, CDR1 LNHNV and CDR2 YYDKDF (reference sequence). The V gene end was trimmed by 1 base and the J gene end by 5 bases; junction bases not matched to a gene: 6. The CDR3 spells CATSRGGQGRDQPQHF. The CDR3 DNA follows: TGTGCCACCAGCAGAGGGGGACAGGGAAGAGATCAGCCCCAGCATTTT.

The chain employs TRBV7-2 and TRBJ2-1, with D perhaps TRBD1 (5 bases). This CDR3 comprises 15 residues. V shed 5 bases and J shed 0 bases, with 11 bases lying between them. CDR1 SGHTA and CDR2 FQGNSA come from the germline V gene. CDR3 coding DNA: TGTGCCAGCAGCGCCCAGGGTAGCTCCTACAATGAGCAGTTCTTC. Its protein product is CASSAQGSSYNEQFF.

The genes are TRBV29-1 and TRBJ2-5, with 15 positions matching TRBD2. Germline V gene data show CDR1 as SQVTM and CDR2 as ANQGSEA. The CDR3 totals 14 residues. The V and J ends lost 7 bases and 11 bases, in that order; junction bases with no gene match: 11. CDR3 in amino acids: CSAGLAGGPREQYF. For the CDR3, the DNA is TGCAGCGCAGGACTAGCGGGAGGGCCCCGGGAGCAGTACTTC.

The gene calls are TRBV11-2 and TRBJ2-7; TRBD2 aligns across 10 bases. Looked up from germline, CDR1 is SGHAT and CDR2 is FQNNGV. V lost 5 bases to trimming and J lost 6 bases; unmatched junction nucleotides: 13. The CDR3 has 16 amino acids. The chain's CDR3 is CASSGERGGAGSEQYF. The CDR3 DNA reads as TGTGCCAGCAGCGGAGAGCGGGGGGGCGCGGGTAGCGAGCAGTACTTC.

The rearrangement links TRBV5-1 to TRBJ2-7, with 9 positions matching TRBD1. The V segment lost 3 bases and the J segment 3 bases; nucleotides outside the gene matches: 4. The germline V gene has CDR1 SGHRS and CDR2 YFSETQ. The CDR3 is 14 amino acids. This chain's CDR3 is CASSSPGQGYEQYF. The CDR3, as DNA: TGCGCCAGCAGCTCGCCGGGACAGGGCTACGAGCAGTACTTC.

This clone was observed a few times. The chain joins TRBV6-5 to TRBJ1-5; D gene ambiguous. The length of the CDR3 is 14 residues. Germline lookup yields CDR1 MNHEY and CDR2 SVGAGI. Trimming pared 5 bases from V and 0 bases from J, leaving 8 bases between. CDR3 sequence reads: CASSRGYSNQPQHF. In nucleotides, the CDR3 is TGTGCCAGCAGTCGGGGATATAGCAATCAGCCCCAGCATTTT.

This clone has more than one count but fewer than ten. The chain combines TRBV9 with TRBJ2-1, with 9 positions matching TRBD2. Looked up from germline, CDR1 is SGDLS and CDR2 is YYNGEE. CDR3 length: 16 residues. V shed 0 bases, J shed 9 bases, and the junction held 10 bases outside the gene matches. The CDR3 sequence: CASSVVPAGGKGEQFF. As DNA, the CDR3 is TGTGCCAGCAGCGTAGTACCAGCGGGAGGAAAGGGTGAGCAGTTCTTC. Full variable domain (outside the CDR3, taken from reference TRBV9 and TRBJ2-1): DSGVTQTPKHLITATGQRVTLRCSPRSGDLSVYWYQQSLDQGLQFLIQYYNGEERAKGNILERFSAQQFPDLHSELNLSSLELGDSALYFCASSVVPAGGKGEQFFGPGTRLTVL.

This clone was picked up one time. This rearrangement joins TRBV5-6 to TRBJ2-4, with 10 bases aligning to TRBD1. CDR3 length: 14 amino acids. Germline lookup yields CDR1 SGHDT and CDR2 YYEEEE. V was clipped by 3 bases and J by 12 bases; unmatched bases: 9. DNA for the CDR3: TGTGCCAGCAGCTCGGACAGGGGGTGGCCCAGTCAGTACTTC. Residues: CASSSDRGWPSQYF. The full variable domain, in which reference TRBV5-6 and TRBJ2-4 provide the parts outside the CDR3, is DAGVTQSPTHLIKTRGQQVTLRCSPKSGHDTVSWYQQALGQGPQFIFQYYEEEERQRGNFPDRFSGHQFPNYSSELNVNALLLGDSALYLCASSSDRGWPSQYFGAGTRLSVL.

V is TRBV4-1 and J is TRBJ1-2; D is perhaps TRBD1 (6 bases). Looked up from germline, CDR1 is MGHRA and CDR2 is YSYEKL. Trimming removed 2 bases from V and 8 bases from J, with 18 bases in between. The CDR3 length is 15 residues. DNA for the CDR3: TGCGCCAGCAGCCAACGGGGACACCTCGAGGGAGGCTACACCTTC. Its protein is CASSQRGHLEGGYTF.

The chain recombines TRBV2 with TRBJ2-1; D remains unclear. Trimming took 6 bases from V and 10 from J, leaving 10 bases between them. Germline lookup yields CDR1 SNHLY and CDR2 FYNNEI. This CDR3 spans 11 amino acids. The CDR3 spells CASRPYGEQFF. CDR3 nucleotide sequence: TGTGCCAGCAGACCCTACGGGGAGCAGTTCTTC.

The chain carries TRBV6-5 and TRBJ2-1; 9 nucleotides align to TRBD2. The CDR3 is 14 residues long. The germline V gene has CDR1 MNHEY and CDR2 SVGAGI. V shed 2 bases and J 7 bases; nucleotides not matched to a gene: 3. The CDR3 region has the DNA TGTGCCAGCAGTTACCCGGGACTAGCAAATGAGCAGTTCTTC. It codes for CASSYPGLANEQFF.